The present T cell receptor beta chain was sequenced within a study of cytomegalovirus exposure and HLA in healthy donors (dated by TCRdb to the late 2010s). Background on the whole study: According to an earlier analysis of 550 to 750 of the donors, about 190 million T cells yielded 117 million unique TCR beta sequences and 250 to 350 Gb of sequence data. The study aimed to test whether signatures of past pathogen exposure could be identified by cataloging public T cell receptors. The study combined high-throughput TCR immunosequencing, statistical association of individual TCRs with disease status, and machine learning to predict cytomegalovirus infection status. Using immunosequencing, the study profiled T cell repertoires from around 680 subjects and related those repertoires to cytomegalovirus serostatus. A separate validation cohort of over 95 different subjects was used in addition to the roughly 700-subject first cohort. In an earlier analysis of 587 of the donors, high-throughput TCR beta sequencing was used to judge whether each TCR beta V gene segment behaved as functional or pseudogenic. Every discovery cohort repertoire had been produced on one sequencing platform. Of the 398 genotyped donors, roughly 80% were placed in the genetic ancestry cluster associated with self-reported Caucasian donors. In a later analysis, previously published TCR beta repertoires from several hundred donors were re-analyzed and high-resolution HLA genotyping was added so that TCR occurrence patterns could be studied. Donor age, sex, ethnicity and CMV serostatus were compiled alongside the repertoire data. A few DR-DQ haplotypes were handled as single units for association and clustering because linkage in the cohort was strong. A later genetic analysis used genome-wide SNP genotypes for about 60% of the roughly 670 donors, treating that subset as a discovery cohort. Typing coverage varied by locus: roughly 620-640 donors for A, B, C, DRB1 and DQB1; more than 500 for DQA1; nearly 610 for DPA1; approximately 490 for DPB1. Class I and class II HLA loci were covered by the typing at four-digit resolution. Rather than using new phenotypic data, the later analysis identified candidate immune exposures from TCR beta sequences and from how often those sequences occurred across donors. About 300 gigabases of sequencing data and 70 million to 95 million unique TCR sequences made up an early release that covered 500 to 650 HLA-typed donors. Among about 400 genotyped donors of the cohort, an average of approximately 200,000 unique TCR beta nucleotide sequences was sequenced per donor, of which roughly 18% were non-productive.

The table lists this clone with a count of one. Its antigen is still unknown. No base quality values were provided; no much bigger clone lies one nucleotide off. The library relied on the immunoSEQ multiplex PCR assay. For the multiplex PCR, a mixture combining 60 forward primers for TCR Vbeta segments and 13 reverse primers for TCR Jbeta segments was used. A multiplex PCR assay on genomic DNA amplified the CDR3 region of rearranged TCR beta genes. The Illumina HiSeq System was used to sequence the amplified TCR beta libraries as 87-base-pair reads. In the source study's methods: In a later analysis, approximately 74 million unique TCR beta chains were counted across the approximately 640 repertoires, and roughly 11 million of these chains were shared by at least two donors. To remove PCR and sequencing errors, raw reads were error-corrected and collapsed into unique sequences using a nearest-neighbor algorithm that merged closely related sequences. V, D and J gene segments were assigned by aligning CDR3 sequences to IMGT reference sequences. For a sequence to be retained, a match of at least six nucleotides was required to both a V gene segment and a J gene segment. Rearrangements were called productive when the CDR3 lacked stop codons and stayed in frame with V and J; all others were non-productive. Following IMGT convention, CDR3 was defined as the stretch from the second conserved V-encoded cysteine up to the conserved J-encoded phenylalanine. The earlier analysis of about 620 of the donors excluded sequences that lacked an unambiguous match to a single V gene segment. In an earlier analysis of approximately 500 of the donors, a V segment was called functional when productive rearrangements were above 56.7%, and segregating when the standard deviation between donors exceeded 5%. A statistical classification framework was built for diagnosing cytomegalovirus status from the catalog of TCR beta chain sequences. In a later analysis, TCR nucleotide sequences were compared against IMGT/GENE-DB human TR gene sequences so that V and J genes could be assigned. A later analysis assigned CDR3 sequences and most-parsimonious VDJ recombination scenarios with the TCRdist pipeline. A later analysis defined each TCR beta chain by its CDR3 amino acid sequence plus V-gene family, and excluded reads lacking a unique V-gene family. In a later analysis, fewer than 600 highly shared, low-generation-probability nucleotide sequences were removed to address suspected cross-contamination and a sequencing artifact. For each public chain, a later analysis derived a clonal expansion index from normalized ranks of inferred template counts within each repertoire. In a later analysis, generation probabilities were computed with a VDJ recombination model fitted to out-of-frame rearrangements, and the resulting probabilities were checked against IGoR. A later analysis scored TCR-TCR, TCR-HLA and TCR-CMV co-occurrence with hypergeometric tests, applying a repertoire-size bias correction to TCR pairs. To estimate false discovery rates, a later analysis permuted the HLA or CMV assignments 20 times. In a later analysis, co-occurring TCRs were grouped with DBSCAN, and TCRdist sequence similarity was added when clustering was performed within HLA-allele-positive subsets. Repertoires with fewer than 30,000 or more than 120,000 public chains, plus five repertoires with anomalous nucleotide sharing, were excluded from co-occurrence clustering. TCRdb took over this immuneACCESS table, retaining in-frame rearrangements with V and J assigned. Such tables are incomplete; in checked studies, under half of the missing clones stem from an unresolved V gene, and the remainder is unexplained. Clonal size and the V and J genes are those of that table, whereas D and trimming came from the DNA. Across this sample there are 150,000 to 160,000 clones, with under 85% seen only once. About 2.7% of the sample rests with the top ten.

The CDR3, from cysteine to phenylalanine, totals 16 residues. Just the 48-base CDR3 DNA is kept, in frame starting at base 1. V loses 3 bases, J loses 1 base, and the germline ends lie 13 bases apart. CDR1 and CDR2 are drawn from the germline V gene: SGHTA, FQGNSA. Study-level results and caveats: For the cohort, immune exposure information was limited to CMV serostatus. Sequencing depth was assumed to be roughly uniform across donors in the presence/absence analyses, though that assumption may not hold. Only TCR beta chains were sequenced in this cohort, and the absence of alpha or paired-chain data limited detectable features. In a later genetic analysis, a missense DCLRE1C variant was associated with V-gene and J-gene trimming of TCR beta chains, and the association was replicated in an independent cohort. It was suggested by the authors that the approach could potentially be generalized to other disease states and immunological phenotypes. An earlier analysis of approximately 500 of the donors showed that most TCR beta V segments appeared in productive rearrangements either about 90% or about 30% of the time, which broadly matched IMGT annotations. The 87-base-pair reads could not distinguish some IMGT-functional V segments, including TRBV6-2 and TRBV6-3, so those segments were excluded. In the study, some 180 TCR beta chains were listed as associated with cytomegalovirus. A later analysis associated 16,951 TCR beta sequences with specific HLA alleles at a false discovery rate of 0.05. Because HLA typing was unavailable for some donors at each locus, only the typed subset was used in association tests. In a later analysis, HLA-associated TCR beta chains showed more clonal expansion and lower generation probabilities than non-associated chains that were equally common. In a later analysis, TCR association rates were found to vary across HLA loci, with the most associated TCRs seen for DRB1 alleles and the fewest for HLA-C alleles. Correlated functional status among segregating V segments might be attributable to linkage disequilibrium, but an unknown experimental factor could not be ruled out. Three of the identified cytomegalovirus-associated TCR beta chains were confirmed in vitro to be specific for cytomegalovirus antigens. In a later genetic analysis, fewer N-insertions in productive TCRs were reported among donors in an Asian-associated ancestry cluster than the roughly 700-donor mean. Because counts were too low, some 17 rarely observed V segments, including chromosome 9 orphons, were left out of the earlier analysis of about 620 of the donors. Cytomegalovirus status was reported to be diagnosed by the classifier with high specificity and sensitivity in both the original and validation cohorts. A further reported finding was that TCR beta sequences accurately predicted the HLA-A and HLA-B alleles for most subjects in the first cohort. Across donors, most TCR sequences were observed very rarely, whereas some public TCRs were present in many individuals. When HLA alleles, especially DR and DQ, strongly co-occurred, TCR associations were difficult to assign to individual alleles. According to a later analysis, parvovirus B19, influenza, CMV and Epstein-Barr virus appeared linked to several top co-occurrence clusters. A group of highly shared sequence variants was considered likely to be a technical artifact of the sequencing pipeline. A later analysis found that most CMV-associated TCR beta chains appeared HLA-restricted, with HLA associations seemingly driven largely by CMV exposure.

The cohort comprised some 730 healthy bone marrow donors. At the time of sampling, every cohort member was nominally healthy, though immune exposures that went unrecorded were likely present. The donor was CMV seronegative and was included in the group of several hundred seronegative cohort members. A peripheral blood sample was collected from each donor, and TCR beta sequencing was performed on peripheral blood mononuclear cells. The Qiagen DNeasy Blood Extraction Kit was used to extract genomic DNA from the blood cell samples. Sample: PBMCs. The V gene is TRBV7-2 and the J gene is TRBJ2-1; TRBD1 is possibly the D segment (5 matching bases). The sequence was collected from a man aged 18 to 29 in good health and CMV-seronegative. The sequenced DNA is TGTGCCAGCAGCTTTTCAGGGAAGACGTCCTACAATGAGCAGTTCTTC. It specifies CASSFSGKTSYNEQFF.